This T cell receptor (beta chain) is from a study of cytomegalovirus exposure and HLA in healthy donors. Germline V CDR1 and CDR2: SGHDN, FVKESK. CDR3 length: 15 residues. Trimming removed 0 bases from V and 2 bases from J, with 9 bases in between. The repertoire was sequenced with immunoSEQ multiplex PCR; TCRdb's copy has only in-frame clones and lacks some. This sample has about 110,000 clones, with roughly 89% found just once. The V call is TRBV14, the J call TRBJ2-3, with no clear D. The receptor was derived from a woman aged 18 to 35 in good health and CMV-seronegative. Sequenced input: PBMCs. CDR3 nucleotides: TGTGCCAGCAGCCAAGACCTCGGTCTCACAGATACGCAGTATTTT. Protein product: CASSQDLGLTDTQYF.